The rows below give T cell receptor beta chains drawn from one sample of a study of T cells of healthy individuals. One entry per CDR3 protein results from TCRdb running MiXCR on the 5' RACE reads. The repertoire includes approximately 100,000 distinct CDR3 sequences, approximately 16% of them detected once, and approximately 5.7% sits in the top ten. These receptors originate from a human donor in good health. Both conserved end residues are part of each CDR3. D genes are given only for firm matches. Only some rows state a clone size, as once, few, many or a class for expanded clones.

v_gene	abundance	d_gene	j_gene	CDR3aa	CDR3nt
TRBV4-3	many	-	TRBJ1-2	CASSPEAGVPYGYTF	TGCGCCAGCAGCCCCGAGGCAGGGGTTCCCTATGGCTACACCTTC
TRBV6-5	-	TRBD2	TRBJ2-7	CASSRLLAESLKQYF	TGTGCCAGCAGCCGCTTACTAGCGGAGTCTTTGAAGCAGTACTTC
TRBV7-9	many	TRBD1	TRBJ1-2	CASTSTGDGGGYTF	TGTGCCAGCACCTCGACAGGGGACGGCGGTGGCTACACCTTC
TRBV11-1	many	TRBD2	TRBJ2-7	CASSLRTSGSSYEQYF	TGTGCCAGCAGCCTCCGGACTAGCGGGAGTTCCTACGAGCAGTACTTC
TRBV20-1	-	TRBD1	TRBJ1-5	CSANSRGDQPQHF	TGCAGTGCCAACAGCAGGGGGGACCAGCCCCAGCATTTT
TRBV5-6	few	-	TRBJ1-2	CASSPDQFYGYTF	TGTGCCAGCAGCCCGGACCAGTTTTATGGCTACACCTTC
TRBV28	few	TRBD1	TRBJ2-7	CATLRGTGSSYEQYF	TGTGCCACCCTACGCGGGACAGGGAGCTCCTACGAGCAGTACTTC
TRBV14	-	-	TRBJ1-5	CASSQVNGEGPFNQPQHF	TGTGCCAGCAGCCAAGTTAACGGTGAAGGGCCATTCAATCAGCCCCAGCATTTT
TRBV2	few	TRBD1	TRBJ2-1	CASTSQGQGEFF	TGTGCCAGCACATCCCAAGGACAGGGAGAATTCTTC
TRBV20-1	many	TRBD2	TRBJ2-7	CSANGGAVYEQYF	TGCAGTGCTAACGGGGGGGCGGTCTACGAGCAGTACTTC
TRBV4-3	-	-	TRBJ1-3	CASSQDRGLLGTIYF	TGCGCCAGCAGCCAAGATCGAGGGCTACTGGGCACCATATATTTT
TRBV20-1	-	TRBD1	TRBJ2-5	CSATTGESQYF	TGCAGTGCTACAACAGGGGAGTCCCAGTACTTC
TRBV4-1	many	-	TRBJ1-1	CASSQVIGPLTVAFF	TGCGCCAGCAGCCAAGTGATAGGACCATTAACTGTAGCTTTCTTT
TRBV13	-	-	TRBJ2-7	CASSSGLLSYEQYF	TGTGCCAGCAGCTCCGGTTTGCTCTCCTACGAGCAGTACTTC
TRBV6-5	few	TRBD1	TRBJ2-2	CASSPTGGANTGELFF	TGTGCCAGCAGCCCTACAGGGGGCGCGAACACCGGGGAGCTGTTTTTT
TRBV5-4	-	TRBD1	TRBJ1-2	CASSRETGGYGYTF	TGTGCCAGCAGCCGAGAGACAGGGGGCTATGGCTACACCTTC
TRBV4-1	-	TRBD1	TRBJ2-7	CASTGTGGDEQYF	TGCGCCAGCACCGGGACAGGGGGGGACGAGCAGTACTTC
TRBV7-3	many	-	TRBJ1-2	CASSLTGDEHGYTF	TGTGCCAGCAGCTTAACGGGGGATGAACATGGCTACACCTTC
TRBV28	many	-	TRBJ1-5	CASSPLVVLSNQPQHF	TGTGCCAGCAGCCCCCTCGTGGTGTTGAGCAATCAGCCCCAGCATTTT
TRBV4-3	-	TRBD1	TRBJ2-1	CASSQDRQGSYNEQFF	TGCGCCAGCAGCCAAGATCGACAGGGGTCCTACAATGAGCAGTTCTTC
TRBV29-1	-	-	TRBJ1-1	CSVAQVRAGEAFF	TGCAGCGTGGCGCAGGTGAGGGCAGGTGAAGCTTTCTTT
TRBV3-1	few	TRBD1	TRBJ2-5	CASSPMDRSETQYF	TGTGCCAGCAGCCCCATGGACAGGTCAGAGACCCAGTACTTC
TRBV7-8	few	-	TRBJ2-1	CASSFFQYEQFF	TGTGCCAGCAGCTTTTTCCAGTATGAGCAGTTCTTC
TRBV21-1	many	-	TRBJ2-5	CASSKEEAYF	TGTGCCAGCAGCAAAGAGGAGGCGTACTTC
TRBV18	-	TRBD1	TRBJ2-7	CASSILAGQGAYEQYF	TGTGCCAGCTCGATCCTTGCGGGACAGGGTGCCTACGAGCAGTACTTC
TRBV2	-	-	TRBJ2-3	CASSERPASTDTQYF	TGTGCCAGCAGTGAAAGGCCAGCGAGCACAGATACGCAGTATTTT
TRBV7-2	-	-	TRBJ1-1	CASSPSGVNTEAFF	TGTGCCAGCAGCCCCTCGGGGGTTAACACTGAAGCTTTCTTT
TRBV7-2	once	-	TRBJ2-1	CASSQGGSDNEQFF	TGTGCCAGCAGCCAAGGGGGGAGCGACAATGAGCAGTTCTTC
TRBV11-1	many	-	TRBJ2-5	CASSQRTSSDQETQYF	TGTGCCAGCAGCCAGAGGACGTCATCGGACCAAGAGACCCAGTACTTC
TRBV20-1	-	TRBD2	TRBJ2-1	CSAPLAGPDNEQFF	TGCAGTGCTCCCCTAGCGGGACCGGACAATGAGCAGTTCTTC
TRBV5-1	few	TRBD1	TRBJ1-2	CASSLEDRGRSYTF	TGCGCCAGCAGCTTGGAGGACAGGGGTCGAAGCTACACCTTC
TRBV4-2	many	-	TRBJ1-1	CASSQPLLNTEAFF	TGTGCCAGCAGCCAACCACTACTTAACACTGAAGCTTTCTTT
TRBV4-1	-	TRBD1	TRBJ2-1	CASSLRQGNEQFF	TGCGCCAGCAGCCTGAGACAGGGCAATGAGCAGTTCTTC
TRBV6-6	-	-	TRBJ2-3	CASSRDSADTQYF	TGTGCCAGCAGCCGGGACTCGGCAGATACGCAGTATTTT
TRBV3-1	many	TRBD2	TRBJ2-7	CASSPTAGGANEQYF	TGTGCCAGCAGCCCTACAGCGGGAGGGGCCAACGAGCAGTACTTC
TRBV18	-	TRBD1	TRBJ2-2	CASSPPRQGTDTGELFF	TGTGCCAGCTCACCACCCCGACAGGGTACGGACACCGGGGAGCTGTTTTTT
TRBV2	-	-	TRBJ1-1	CASSAARYAEAFF	TGTGCCAGCAGTGCGGCCAGGTACGCTGAAGCTTTCTTT
TRBV6-2/TRBV6-3	many	-	TRBJ1-5	CASSPGEAQHF	TGTGCCAGCAGCCCCGGTGAGGCCCAGCATTTT
TRBV28	once	TRBD1	TRBJ2-7	CASTVQGSSYEQYF	TGTGCCAGCACCGTACAGGGGAGCTCCTACGAGCAGTACTTC
TRBV7-7	few	-	TRBJ2-3	CASSLRGSTDTQYF	TGTGCTAGCAGCTTACGTGGGAGTACAGATACGCAGTATTTT
TRBV7-9	few	TRBD1	TRBJ2-3	CASSATGDTQYF	TGTGCCAGCAGCGCGACAGGGGATACGCAGTATTTT
TRBV6-1	few	-	TRBJ2-6	CASRVRGSGANVLTF	TGTGCCAGCAGGGTCAGGGGATCTGGGGCCAACGTCCTGACTTTC
TRBV2	-	TRBD2	TRBJ2-1	CASREGLAGPRSYNEQFF	TGTGCCAGCAGAGAGGGACTAGCGGGGCCTCGCTCCTACAATGAGCAGTTCTTC
TRBV24-1	many	TRBD2	TRBJ2-5	CATSPWGGTQYF	TGTGCCACCAGTCCGTGGGGGGGGACCCAGTACTTC
TRBV27	-	TRBD1	TRBJ1-1	CASRKDRGIFEAFF	TGTGCCAGCAGGAAGGACAGGGGCATATTTGAAGCTTTCTTT
TRBV4-2	few	-	TRBJ2-4	CASRSGLDAKNIQYF	TGTGCCAGCAGATCGGGACTGGACGCCAAAAACATTCAGTACTTC
TRBV10-3	-	-	TRBJ2-1	CAIRPSLGYNEQFF	TGTGCCATCCGGCCCAGCCTGGGTTACAATGAGCAGTTCTTC
TRBV3-1	-	TRBD2	TRBJ2-5	CASAKEGGHRSETQYF	TGTGCCAGCGCCAAAGAGGGAGGGCATCGATCGGAGACCCAGTACTTC
TRBV5-1	-	-	TRBJ1-1	CASSRTPGSNEVAFF	TGCGCCAGCAGCCGGACCCCCGGCAGTAACGAGGTGGCTTTCTTT